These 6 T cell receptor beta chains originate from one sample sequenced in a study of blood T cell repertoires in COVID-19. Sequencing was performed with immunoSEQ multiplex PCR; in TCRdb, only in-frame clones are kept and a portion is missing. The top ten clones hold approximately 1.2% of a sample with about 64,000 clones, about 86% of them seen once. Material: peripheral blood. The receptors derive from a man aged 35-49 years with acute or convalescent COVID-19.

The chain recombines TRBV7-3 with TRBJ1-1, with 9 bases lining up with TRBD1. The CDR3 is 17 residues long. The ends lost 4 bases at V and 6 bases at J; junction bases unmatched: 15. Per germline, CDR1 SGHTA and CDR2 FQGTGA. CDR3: CASSSTGGGVVEAEAFF. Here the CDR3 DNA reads TGTGCCAGCAGCTCTACAGGGGGCGGAGTGGTAGAAGCTGAAGCTTTCTTT.

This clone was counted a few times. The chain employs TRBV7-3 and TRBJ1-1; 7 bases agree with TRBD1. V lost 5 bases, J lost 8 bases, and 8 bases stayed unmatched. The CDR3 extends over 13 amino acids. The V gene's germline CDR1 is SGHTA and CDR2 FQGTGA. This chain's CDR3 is CASSLRQGTEAFF. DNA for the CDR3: TGTGCCAGCAGCCTCAGACAGGGAACGGAAGCTTTCTTT.

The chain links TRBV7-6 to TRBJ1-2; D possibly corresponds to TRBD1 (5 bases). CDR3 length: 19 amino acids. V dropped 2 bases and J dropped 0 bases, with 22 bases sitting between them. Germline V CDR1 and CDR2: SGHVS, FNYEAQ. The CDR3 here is CASSLIRIGVLPPNYGYTF. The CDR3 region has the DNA TGTGCCAGCAGCTTAATAAGGATAGGGGTCCTTCCTCCTAACTATGGCTACACCTTC.

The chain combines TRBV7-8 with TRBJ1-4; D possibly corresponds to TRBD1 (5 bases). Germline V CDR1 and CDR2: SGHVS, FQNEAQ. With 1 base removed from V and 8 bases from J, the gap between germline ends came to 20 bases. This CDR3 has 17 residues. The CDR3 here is CASSLGDVGGSAEKLFF. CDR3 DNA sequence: TGTGCCAGCAGCTTAGGGGACGTCGGGGGGTCTGCGGAAAAACTGTTTTTT.

The CDR3 is CASSLQGAGNTIYF. CDR3 in DNA: TGTGCCAGCAGCCTACAGGGAGCTGGAAACACCATATATTTT. The gene calls are TRBV7-2 and TRBJ1-3, with D tentatively TRBD1 (6 bases). This CDR3 comprises 14 residues. V lost 5 bases and J 2 bases, leaving 10 bases between the germline ends. Germline-derived CDR1 and CDR2 are SGHTA and FQGNSA.

The CDR3 DNA reads as TGTGCCTGGGACAGGGAACCCTACGAGCAGTACTTC. The encoded protein is CAWDREPYEQYF. V is TRBV30 and J is TRBJ2-7; 7 nucleotides match TRBD1. CDR3 length: 12 residues. V gave up 5 bases and J gave up 2 bases; unmatched junction bases: 3. Per the germline V gene, CDR1 is GTSNPN and CDR2 is SVGIG (reference sequence).